The clone carrying this TCR beta chain was detected only once. Its antigen is as yet unknown. These data are taken from a study of cytomegalovirus exposure and HLA in healthy donors. Trimming took 0 bases from V and 4 from J, leaving 6 bases between them. Looked up from germline, CDR1 is MNHEY and CDR2 is SMNVEV (reference sequence). This CDR3 comprises 14 residues. Overall study findings and caveats: For most TCR sequences rarity was the rule, although some public TCRs occurred in many donors. The study put 150 or so TCR beta chains on its list as cytomegalovirus-associated.

Primers: 60 Vbeta forward and 13 Jbeta reverse. How the authors handled the data: Roughly 10 million shared chains were among some 80 million unique TCR beta chains counted in a later analysis. The protocol was immunoSEQ multiplex PCR, while the TCRdb copy is restricted to in-frame clones and leaves out a portion. V, J and clone size were drawn from that table, and D and trimming were deduced from the DNA. The data hold almost 200,000 clones, with about 76% observed a single time. The V call is TRBV27, the J call TRBJ2-2; possibly TRBD2 for D (5 bases). This receptor was identified in a male donor in good health and CMV-seropositive. The specimen sequenced was PBMCs. The CDR3 region is CASSLSGITGELFF. In DNA form, the CDR3 reads TGTGCCAGCAGTTTATCCGGGATCACCGGGGAGCTGTTTTTT.